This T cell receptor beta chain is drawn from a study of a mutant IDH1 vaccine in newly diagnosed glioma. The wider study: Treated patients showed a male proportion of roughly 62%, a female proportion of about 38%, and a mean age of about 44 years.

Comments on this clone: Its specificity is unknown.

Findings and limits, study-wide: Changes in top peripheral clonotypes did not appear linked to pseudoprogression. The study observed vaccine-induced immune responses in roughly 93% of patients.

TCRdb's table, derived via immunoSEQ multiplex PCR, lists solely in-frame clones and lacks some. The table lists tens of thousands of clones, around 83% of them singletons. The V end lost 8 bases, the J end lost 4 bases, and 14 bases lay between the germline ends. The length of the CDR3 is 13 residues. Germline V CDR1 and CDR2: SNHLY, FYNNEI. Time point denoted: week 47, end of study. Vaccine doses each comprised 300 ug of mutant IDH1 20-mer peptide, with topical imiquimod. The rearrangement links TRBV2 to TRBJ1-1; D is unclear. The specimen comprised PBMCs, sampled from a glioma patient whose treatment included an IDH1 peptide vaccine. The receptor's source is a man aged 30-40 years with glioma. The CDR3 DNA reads TGTGCCAGCTCCTGGTGGAAGAGCACTGAAGCTTTCTTT. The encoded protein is CASSWWKSTEAFF.